The sample holds a few counts of the clone carrying this TCR beta chain. The table came from immunoSEQ multiplex PCR; TCRdb's copy has only in-frame clones and leaves some out. The profile covers 75,000 to 90,000 clones, with just over 90% appearing a single time and about 0.26% taken by the ten largest. The sample belongs to a study of technical replicates of blood from a handful of donors. This CDR3 contains 14 residues. Germline CDR1 LGHNT, CDR2 FRNRAP. With V trimmed by 6 bases and J by 5 bases, 7 bases remained unmatched. The chain has TRBV12-5 and TRBJ2-7; TRBD1 aligns across 10 bases. The specimen was T cells isolated from PBMCs. This clonotype was obtained from a human donor in good health. CDR3 DNA sequence: TGTGCTAGTGGCCTTGGACAGGGGGTCAACGAGCAGTACTTC. Translating gives CASGLGQGVNEQYF.